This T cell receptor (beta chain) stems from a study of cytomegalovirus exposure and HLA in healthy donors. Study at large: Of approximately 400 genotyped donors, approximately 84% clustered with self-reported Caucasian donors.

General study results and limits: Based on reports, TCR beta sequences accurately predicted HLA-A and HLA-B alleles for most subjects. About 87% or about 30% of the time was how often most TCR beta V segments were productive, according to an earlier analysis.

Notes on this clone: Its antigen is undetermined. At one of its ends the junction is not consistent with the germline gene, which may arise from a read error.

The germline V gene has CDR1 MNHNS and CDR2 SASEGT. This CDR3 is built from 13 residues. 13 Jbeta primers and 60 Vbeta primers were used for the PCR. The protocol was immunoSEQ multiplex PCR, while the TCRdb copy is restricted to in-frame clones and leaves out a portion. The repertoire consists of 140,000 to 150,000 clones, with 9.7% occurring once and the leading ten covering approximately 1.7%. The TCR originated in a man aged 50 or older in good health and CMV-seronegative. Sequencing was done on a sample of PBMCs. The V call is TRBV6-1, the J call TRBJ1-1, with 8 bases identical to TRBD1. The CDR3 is CASRDRGSTEAFF. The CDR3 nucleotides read TGTGCCAGCCGTGACAGGGGAAGCACTGAAGCTTTCTTT.